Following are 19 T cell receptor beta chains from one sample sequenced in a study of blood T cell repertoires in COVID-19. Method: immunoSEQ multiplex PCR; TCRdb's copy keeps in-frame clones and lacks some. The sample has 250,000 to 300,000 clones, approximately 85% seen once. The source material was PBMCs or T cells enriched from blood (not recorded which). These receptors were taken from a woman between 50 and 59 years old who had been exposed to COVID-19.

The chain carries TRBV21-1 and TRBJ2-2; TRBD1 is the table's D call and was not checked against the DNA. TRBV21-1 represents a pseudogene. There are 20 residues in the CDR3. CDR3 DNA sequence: TGTGCCAGCAGCAAAGTAGGGCTTGAGGAACAGGGGAGGAACACCGGGGAGCTGTTTTTT. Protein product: CASSKVGLEEQGRNTGELFF.

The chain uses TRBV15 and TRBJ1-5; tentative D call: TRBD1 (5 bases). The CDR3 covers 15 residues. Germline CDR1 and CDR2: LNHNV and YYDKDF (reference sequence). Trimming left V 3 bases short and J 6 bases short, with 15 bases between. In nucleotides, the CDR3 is TGTGCCACCAGCAGGGACGGGGGTCAGGGTCAGCCCCAGCATTTT. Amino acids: CATSRDGGQGQPQHF.

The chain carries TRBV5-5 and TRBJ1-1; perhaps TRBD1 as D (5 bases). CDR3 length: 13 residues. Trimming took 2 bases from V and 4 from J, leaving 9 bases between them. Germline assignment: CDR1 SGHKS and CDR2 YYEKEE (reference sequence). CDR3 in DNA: TGTGCCAGCAGCTTACAGGATGGCACTGAAGCTTTCTTT. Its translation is CASSLQDGTEAFF.

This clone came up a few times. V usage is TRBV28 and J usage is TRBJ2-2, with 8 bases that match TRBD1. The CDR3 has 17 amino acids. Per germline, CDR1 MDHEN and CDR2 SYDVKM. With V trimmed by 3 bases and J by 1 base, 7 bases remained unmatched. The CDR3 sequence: CASSLDSQGVNTGELFF. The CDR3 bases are TGTGCCAGCAGTTTGGATTCACAGGGGGTGAACACCGGGGAGCTGTTTTTT.

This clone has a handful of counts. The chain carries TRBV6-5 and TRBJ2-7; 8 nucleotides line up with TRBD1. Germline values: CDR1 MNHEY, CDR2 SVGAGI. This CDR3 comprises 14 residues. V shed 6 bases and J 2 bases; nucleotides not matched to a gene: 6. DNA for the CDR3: TGTGCCAGCAGGAGGACAGGGCGAACCTACGAGCAGTACTTC. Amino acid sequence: CASRRTGRTYEQYF.

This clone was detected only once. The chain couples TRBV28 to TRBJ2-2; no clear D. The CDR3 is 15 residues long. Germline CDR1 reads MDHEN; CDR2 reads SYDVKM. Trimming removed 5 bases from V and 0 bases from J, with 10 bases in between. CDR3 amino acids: CASSVFGSNTGELFF. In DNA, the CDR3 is TGTGCCAGCAGTGTCTTCGGTTCGAACACCGGGGAGCTGTTTTTT.

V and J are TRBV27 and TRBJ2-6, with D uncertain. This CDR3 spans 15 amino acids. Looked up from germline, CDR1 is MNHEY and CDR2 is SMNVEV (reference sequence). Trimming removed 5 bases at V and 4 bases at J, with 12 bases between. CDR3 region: CASSRVSSGANVLTF. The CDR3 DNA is TGTGCCAGCAGTCGAGTCTCGTCGGGGGCCAACGTCCTGACTTTC.

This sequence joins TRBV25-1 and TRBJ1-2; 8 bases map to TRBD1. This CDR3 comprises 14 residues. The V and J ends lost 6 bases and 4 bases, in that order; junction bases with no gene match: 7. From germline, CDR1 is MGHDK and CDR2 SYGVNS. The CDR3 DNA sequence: TGTGCCAGCAGGGGGACAGGAGGGGCCTATGGCTACACCTTC. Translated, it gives CASRGTGGAYGYTF.

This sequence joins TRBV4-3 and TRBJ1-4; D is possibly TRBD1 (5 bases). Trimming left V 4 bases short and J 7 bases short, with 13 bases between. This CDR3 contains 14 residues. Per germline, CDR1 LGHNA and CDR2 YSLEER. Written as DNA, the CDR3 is TGCGCCAGCAGCCTCACGGGCGGGGGTGAAAAACTGTTTTTT. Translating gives CASSLTGGGEKLFF.

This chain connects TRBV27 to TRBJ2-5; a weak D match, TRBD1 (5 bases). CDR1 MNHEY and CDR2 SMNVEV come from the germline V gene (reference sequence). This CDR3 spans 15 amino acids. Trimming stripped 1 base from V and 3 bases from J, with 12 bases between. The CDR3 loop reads CASSLYGRAKETQYF. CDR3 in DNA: TGTGCCAGCAGTTTATATGGCAGGGCAAAAGAGACCCAGTACTTC.

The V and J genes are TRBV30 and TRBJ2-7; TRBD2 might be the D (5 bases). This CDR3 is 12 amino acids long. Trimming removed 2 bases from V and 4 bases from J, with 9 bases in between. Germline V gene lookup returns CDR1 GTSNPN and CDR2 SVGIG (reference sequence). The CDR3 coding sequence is TGTGCCTGGAGTCCCTCGGGGTACGAGCAGTACTTC. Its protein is CAWSPSGYEQYF.

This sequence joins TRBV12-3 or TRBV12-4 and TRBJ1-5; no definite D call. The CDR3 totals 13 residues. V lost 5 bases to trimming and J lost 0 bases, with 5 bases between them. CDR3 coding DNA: TGTGCCAGCAGTAATTATAGCAATCAGCCCCAGCATTTT. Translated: CASSNYSNQPQHF.

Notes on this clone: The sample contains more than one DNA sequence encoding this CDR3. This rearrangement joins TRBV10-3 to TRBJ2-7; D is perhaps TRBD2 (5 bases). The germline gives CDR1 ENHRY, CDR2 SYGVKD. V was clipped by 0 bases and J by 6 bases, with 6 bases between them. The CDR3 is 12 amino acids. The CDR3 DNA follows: TGTGCCATCAGTGAGTCGAGGGTCGAGCAGTACTTC. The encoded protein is CAISESRVEQYF.

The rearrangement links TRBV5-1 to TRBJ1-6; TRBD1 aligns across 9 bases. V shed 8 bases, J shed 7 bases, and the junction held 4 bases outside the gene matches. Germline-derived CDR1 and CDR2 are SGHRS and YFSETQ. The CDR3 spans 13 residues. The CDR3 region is CASRDRENSPLHF. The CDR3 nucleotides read TGCGCCAGTCGGGACAGGGAGAATTCACCCCTCCACTTT. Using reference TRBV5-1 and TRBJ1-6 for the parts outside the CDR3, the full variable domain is KAGVTQTPRYLIKTRGQQVTLSCSPISGHRSVSWYQQTPGQGLQFLFEYFSETQRNKGNFPGRFSGRQFSNSRSEMNVSTLELGDSALYLCASRDRENSPLHFGNGTRLTVT.

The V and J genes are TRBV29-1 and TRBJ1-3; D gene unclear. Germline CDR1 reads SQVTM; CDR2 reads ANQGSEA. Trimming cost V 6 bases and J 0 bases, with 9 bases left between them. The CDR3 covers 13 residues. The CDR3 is CSVRGNSGNTIYF. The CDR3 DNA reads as TGCAGCGTCAGAGGTAACTCTGGAAACACCATATATTTT.

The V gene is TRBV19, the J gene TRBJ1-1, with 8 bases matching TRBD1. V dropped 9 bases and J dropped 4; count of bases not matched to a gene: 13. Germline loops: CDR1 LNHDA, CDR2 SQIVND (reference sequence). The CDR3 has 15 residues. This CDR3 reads CASGGTGRFGTEAFF. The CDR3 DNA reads TGTGCCAGCGGGGGGACAGGACGTTTCGGCACTGAAGCTTTCTTT.

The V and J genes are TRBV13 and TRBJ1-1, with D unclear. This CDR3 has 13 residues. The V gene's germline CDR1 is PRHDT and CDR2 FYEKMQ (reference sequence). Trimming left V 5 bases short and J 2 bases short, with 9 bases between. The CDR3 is CASSRGSNTEAFF. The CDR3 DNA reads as TGTGCCAGCAGCCGCGGGTCCAACACTGAAGCTTTCTTT.

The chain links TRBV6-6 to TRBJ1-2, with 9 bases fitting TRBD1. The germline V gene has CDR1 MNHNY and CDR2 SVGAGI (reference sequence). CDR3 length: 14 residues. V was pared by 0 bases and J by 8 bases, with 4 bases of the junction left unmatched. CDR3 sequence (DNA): TGTGCCAGCAGTTACTCGCGGACAGGGGTCGGCTACACCTTC. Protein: CASSYSRTGVGYTF.

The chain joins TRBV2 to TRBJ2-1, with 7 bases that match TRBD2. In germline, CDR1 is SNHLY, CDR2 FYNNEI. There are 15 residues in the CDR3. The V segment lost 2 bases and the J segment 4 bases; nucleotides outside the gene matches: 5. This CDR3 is CASSELAVLYNEQFF. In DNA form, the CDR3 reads TGTGCCAGCAGTGAACTAGCGGTACTTTACAATGAGCAGTTCTTC.